This T cell receptor (beta chain) is from a study of CD8+CD57+ T cells in acquired aplastic anemia (dated by TCRdb to the late 2010s). Looking at the study overall: Extracted DNA from sorted CD4+ and CD8+ cells averaged 3.2 ug, ranging from roughly 0.17 to 27.4 ug. For healthy donor samples, the average read count was around 10 million for CD4+ cells and around 12 million for CD8+ cells.

What the authors observed across the whole study: Around 30 CD8+ CDR3 sequences were shared between patients and controls but appeared highly expressed in patients and within their immunodominant clones. Between patients and healthy controls, no significant difference in CD8+ Simpson's diversity was found (P=0.060).

This clonotype was picked up many times. What antigen it recognizes has not been identified. No much larger clone is present one base from it, and per-base qualities are unavailable. TCR repertoires of sorted CD4+ and CD8+ blood T cells from severe aplastic anemia patients and healthy subjects were deep-sequenced in the study. Ficoll-Paque density gradient centrifugation was used to isolate peripheral blood mononuclear cells. CD4+ and CD8+ T cells were sorted by FACS or magnetic beads before DNA extraction. V is trimmed back by 1 base and J by 7 bases, and the junction contains 4 bases that no gene match accounts for. Including the terminal cysteine and phenylalanine, the CDR3 comprises 17 residues. CDR3 DNA only is kept here, 51 bases in frame from base 1. According to the germline V gene, CDR1 reads SGHDN and CDR2 reads FVKESK. TCR beta VDJ combination and CDR3 sequence profiling used genomic DNA as the template. An Illumina HiSeq 2000 was the platform used for TCR repertoire sequencing. As for the authors' bioinformatics: TRBV/TRBJ rearrangement plots, CDR3 size and DJ length profiles, and Simpson's diversity index were used to evaluate the repertoires. Whichever DNA sequence was most abundant in the deep sequencing data was defined as the immunodominant clone. CDR3 amino acid sequences were screened for sharing across subjects and compared with published repertoires and the VDJdb database. TCRdb reworked the public reads: Q25 trimming with fastp, MiXCR clone assembly, productive beta chains retained. One record per CDR3 amino acid sequence lists the most common genes and DNA. What appears here as the V and J calls and clone size reflects TCRdb's work, not the paper's. The sample has fewer than 200,000 distinct CDR3 sequences on record, roughly 63% of them singletons. Clones ranked in the top ten supply 45% of the sample.

The sample comprised sorted CD4+, CD8+, or CD8+CD57+ T cells (not recorded which) from PBMCs. The receptor was isolated from a human donor in good health. This receptor chain uses TRBV14 and TRBJ2-1; 16 bases in the middle match TRBD2. The sequenced DNA: TGTGCCAGCAGCCAAGGGGGACTAGCGGGAGGGGATAATGAGCAGTTCTTC. Its product reads: CASSQGGLAGGDNEQFF.